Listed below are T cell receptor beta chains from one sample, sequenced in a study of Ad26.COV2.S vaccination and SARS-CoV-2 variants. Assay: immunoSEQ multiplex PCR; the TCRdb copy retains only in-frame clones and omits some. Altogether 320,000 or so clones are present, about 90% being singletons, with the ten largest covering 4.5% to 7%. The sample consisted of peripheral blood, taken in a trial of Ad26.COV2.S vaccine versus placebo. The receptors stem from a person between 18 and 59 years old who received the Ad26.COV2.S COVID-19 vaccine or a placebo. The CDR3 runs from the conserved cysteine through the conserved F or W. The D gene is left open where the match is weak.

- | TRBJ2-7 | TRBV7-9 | TGTGCCAGCACCCTGGGGGGACTCATCTACGAGCAGTACTTC | CASTLGGLIYEQYF
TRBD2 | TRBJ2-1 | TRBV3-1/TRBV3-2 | TGTGCCACTACGGGAGGGCCGGGAGATGAGCAGTTCTTC | CATTGGPGDEQFF
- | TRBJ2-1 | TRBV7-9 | TGTGCCAGCAGTCCCCCTAGGGGCCGTGGCAATGAGCAGTTCTTC | CASSPPRGRGNEQFF
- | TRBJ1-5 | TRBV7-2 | TGTGCCAGCAGGCTTACCCAAGCCCAGCCCCAGCATTTT | CASRLTQAQPQHF
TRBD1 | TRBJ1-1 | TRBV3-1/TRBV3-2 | TGTGCCAGCAGCGGGACAGGTTGTCGGGACACTGAAGCTTTCTTT | CASSGTGCRDTEAFF
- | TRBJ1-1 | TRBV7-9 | TGTGCCAGCAGCATCCTAGGGAACACTGAAGCTTTCTTT | CASSILGNTEAFF
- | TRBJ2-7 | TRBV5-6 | TGTGCCAGCAGCCCGCAGGGTATCACCCACGAGCAGTACTTC | CASSPQGITHEQYF
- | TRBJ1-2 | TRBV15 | TGTGCCACCAGCACGAGGTGGGCCCAAGCTAACTATGGCTACACCTTC | CATSTRWAQANYGYTF
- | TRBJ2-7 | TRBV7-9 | TGTGCCAGCAGTAGGGGACCCCGAAGCTCCTACGAGCAGTACTTC | CASSRGPRSSYEQYF
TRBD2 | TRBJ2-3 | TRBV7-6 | TGTGCCAGCAGCCCTCGGACTAGCAGTAGCACAGATACGCAGTATTTT | CASSPRTSSSTDTQYF
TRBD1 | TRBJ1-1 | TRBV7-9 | TGTGCCAGCGAATGGGACAGGGTAATTTGGATGAACACTGAAGCTTTCTTT | CASEWDRVIWMNTEAFF